The rows below give T cell receptor beta chains drawn from one sample of a study of T cell repertoires in cytomegalovirus infection. Antigen specificity for these receptors is unknown. TCRdb processed the reads anew with MiXCR; each CDR3 protein has one entry. This table holds about 130,000 distinct CDR3 sequences, 20% to 30% found once. The specimen sequenced was PBMCs, sequenced either directly or after in vitro stimulation (not recorded which). Receptors originate from a human donor in good health (CMV status not recorded). Some clones in this sample may be carry-over from other donors' samples. The CDR3 runs from the conserved cysteine through the conserved F or W. D genes are given only for firm matches. Clone size is shown for a subset of rows, as once, few, many or a class of expanded clone.

clone_size,d_call,j_call,v_call,cdr3_aa,cdr3_nt
many,.,TRBJ1-5,TRBV7-2,CASSLVGGDQPQHF,TGTGCCAGCAGCTTAGTCGGGGGGGATCAGCCCCAGCATTTT
.,.,TRBJ1-3,TRBV7-8,CASSPGPVPGNTIYF,TGTGCCAGCAGCCCAGGACCCGTGCCTGGAAACACCATATATTTT
few,.,TRBJ2-3,TRBV19,CASSPGTSSTDTQYF,TGTGCCAGTAGTCCGGGGACTTCTAGCACAGATACGCAGTATTTT
few,.,TRBJ2-6,TRBV4-3,CASSQEGNPGANVLTF,TGCGCCAGCAGCCAAGAGGGGAACCCTGGGGCCAACGTCCTGACTTTC
few,TRBD2,TRBJ2-1,TRBV6-2/TRBV6-3,CASRPSGTSGQNEQFF,TGTGCCAGCAGACCGTCCGGGACTAGCGGTCAGAATGAGCAGTTCTTC
many,.,TRBJ1-1,TRBV7-2,CASSPRGADEAFF,TGTGCCAGCAGCCCTCGGGGAGCTGATGAAGCTTTCTTT
.,.,TRBJ2-1,TRBV2,CASGPGPAGSFEQFF,TGTGCCAGCGGTCCCGGCCCGGCGGGATCTTTTGAGCAGTTCTTC
.,TRBD2,TRBJ2-3,TRBV6-5,CASSHTRLAGGSTSTDTQYF,TGTGCCAGCAGTCACACCAGACTAGCGGGAGGTTCAACTAGCACAGATACGCAGTATTTT
.,.,TRBJ2-1,TRBV4-2,CASSQGEVGQFF,TGTGCCAGCAGCCAAGGGGAGGTAGGGCAGTTCTTC
.,.,TRBJ1-1,TRBV12-3/TRBV12-4,CASSPPPGTTEAFF,TGTGCCAGCAGTCCACCCCCGGGGACCACTGAAGCTTTCTTT
.,.,TRBJ2-2,TRBV12-3/TRBV12-4,CASSSLEAGELFF,TGTGCCAGCAGTTCCCTCGAAGCCGGGGAGCTGTTTTTT
few,.,TRBJ2-3,TRBV7-2,CASSLGGREVYTDTQYF,TGTGCCAGCAGCTTAGGTGGCAGGGAAGTTTACACAGATACGCAGTATTTT
.,.,TRBJ2-2,TRBV4-1,CASSQDRGPRGGELFF,TGCGCCAGCAGCCAAGATCGGGGACCGAGGGGAGGGGAGCTGTTTTTT
few,.,TRBJ1-6,TRBV7-6,CASRMDLSANSPLHF,TGTGCCAGCCGAATGGACCTATCGGCGAATTCACCCCTCCACTTT
many,.,TRBJ2-3,TRBV7-2,CASSLMGPPRTDTQYF,TGTGCCAGCAGCTTAATGGGACCGCCTCGCACAGATACGCAGTATTTT
.,.,TRBJ1-5,TRBV7-9,CASSDGRQPQHF,TGTGCCAGCAGCGACGGGAGACAACCCCAGCATTTT
many,TRBD1,TRBJ2-3,TRBV12-3/TRBV12-4,CASSHDRVTDTQYF,TGTGCCAGCAGTCACGACAGGGTAACAGATACGCAGTATTTT
few,.,TRBJ1-1,TRBV7-2,CASARQVYTEAFF,TGTGCCAGCGCTAGGCAGGTATACACTGAAGCTTTCTTT
many,.,TRBJ2-7,TRBV7-2,CASSLEGVWGASRGHEQYF,TGTGCCAGCAGCTTAGAAGGTGTGTGGGGGGCGTCTCGCGGGCACGAGCAGTACTTC
few,.,TRBJ2-3,TRBV7-2,CASSPSPNTDTQYF,TGTGCCAGCAGCCCTTCCCCAAACACAGATACGCAGTATTTT
many,.,TRBJ2-7,TRBV7-2,CASSLSAYGEQYF,TGTGCCAGCAGCTTGAGTGCTTACGGCGAGCAGTACTTC
few,TRBD2,TRBJ2-1,TRBV5-1,CASSLAPSGSGNEQFF,TGCGCCAGCAGCTTGGCCCCGAGCGGGAGTGGCAATGAGCAGTTCTTC
.,.,TRBJ2-3,TRBV10-2,CASMDDFTDTQYF,TGCGCCAGCATGGACGACTTCACAGATACGCAGTATTTT
.,TRBD2,TRBJ2-1,TRBV6-2/TRBV6-3,CASSRSGGDGEQFF,TGTGCCAGCAGCCGGAGCGGGGGAGACGGTGAGCAGTTCTTC